These 10 T cell receptor beta chains were all obtained from the same sample, sequenced in a study of cytomegalovirus exposure and HLA in healthy donors. The PCR was carried out with 60 Vbeta primers and 13 Jbeta primers. Assay used: immunoSEQ multiplex PCR; TCRdb lists only in-frame clones, some missing. The table has roughly 100,000 clones, less than 80% seen once. The sequencing sample was made of PBMCs. These receptors were obtained from a middle-aged man in good health and CMV-seronegative.

The CDR3 protein is CASSLPGGWQFF. Written as DNA, the CDR3 is TGTGCCAGCAGTTTACCCGGGGGTTGGCAGTTCTTC. The chain has TRBV27 and TRBJ2-1; TRBD2 is a possible D gene (6 bases). The germline CDR1 and CDR2 sequences are MNHEY and SMNVEV (reference sequence). Trimming took off 2 bases at V and 12 bases at J, with 11 bases between the two ends. This CDR3 spans 12 amino acids.

DNA for the CDR3: TGTGCCTGGAGTGTGGACACCTCGAGCGAGCAGTACTTC. Translation gives CAWSVDTSSEQYF. V is TRBV30 and J is TRBJ2-5; maybe TRBD1 (5 bases). The end of the DNA fits TRBJ2-7 better, so the J call may be wrong. Germline values: CDR1 GTSNPN, CDR2 SVGIG (reference sequence). The CDR3 length is 13 residues.

The chain carries TRBV18 and TRBJ1-2; 7 bases match TRBD1. Trimming cost V 2 bases and J 6 bases; bases outside gene matches: 9. The CDR3 extends over 15 amino acids. Germline CDR1 and CDR2: KGHSH and LQKENI. CDR3 loop: CASSPIQGDEDGYTF. In DNA, the CDR3 is TGTGCCAGCTCACCAATTCAGGGGGATGAAGATGGCTACACCTTC.

J is TRBJ1-1 and V is TRBV6-5, with 7 bases that match TRBD1. The CDR3 loop spans 13 amino acids. CDR1 and CDR2 from the germline V gene are MNHEY and SVGAGI. After removal of 6 bases from V and 1 base from J, the junction contained 2 bases not matched to a gene. In nucleotides, the CDR3 is TGTGCCAGCAGGGACAGGCCGAACACTGAAGCTTTCTTT. Translating gives CASRDRPNTEAFF.

V and J are TRBV7-8 and TRBJ1-1; D is ambiguous. The CDR3 has 13 residues. Trimming left V 0 bases short and J 5 bases short, with 7 bases between. Germline V gene sequence: CDR1 SGHVS, CDR2 FQNEAQ. CDR3 DNA sequence: TGTGCCAGCAGCTTAGCGGAGAGAACTGAAGCTTTCTTT. It is translated as CASSLAERTEAFF.

The chain links TRBV5-5 to TRBJ1-6; D call uncertain. Germline V gene data show CDR1 as SGHKS and CDR2 as YYEKEE (reference sequence). Trimming left V 0 bases short and J 7 bases short, with 8 bases between. The CDR3 is 14 residues long. CDR3 DNA: TGTGCCAGCAGCTTGGGGACTTTAAATTCACCCCTCCACTTT. Translation gives CASSLGTLNSPLHF.

The J gene is TRBJ2-1, the V gene TRBV9; 9 positions agree with TRBD1. This CDR3 is built from 14 residues. Losses at the gene ends were 4 bases for V and 7 bases for J; bases not matched to a gene: 6. The germline V gene has CDR1 SGDLS and CDR2 YYNGEE. The CDR3 DNA follows: TGTGCCAGCAGCCCGGGACAGGGTCTAAATGAGCAGTTCTTC. It specifies CASSPGQGLNEQFF.

This clone was picked up one time. This chain connects TRBV10-2 to TRBJ2-1, with 10 bases lining up with TRBD1. Germline CDR1 reads WSHSY; CDR2 reads SAAADI. CDR3 length: 15 amino acids. Trimming took 4 bases from V and 4 from J; bases not matched to a gene: 4. This CDR3 is CASSGDRGSYNEQFF. For the CDR3, the DNA is TGCGCCAGCAGTGGGGACAGGGGCTCTTACAATGAGCAGTTCTTC.

The V gene is TRBV4-3, the J gene TRBJ1-6; 9 bases are a match to TRBD1. V lost 1 base, J lost 0 bases, and 4 bases stayed unmatched. The CDR3 length is 18 residues. The germline gives CDR1 LGHNA, CDR2 YSLEER. The CDR3 reads CASSQGDRATSYNSPLHF. The CDR3, as DNA: TGCGCCAGCAGCCAAGGGGACAGGGCAACCTCCTATAATTCACCCCTCCACTTT.

The chain's CDR3 is CASNPGEGAYNEQFF. The CDR3 region has the DNA TGTGCCAGCAACCCAGGGGAAGGGGCCTACAATGAGCAGTTCTTC. V and J are TRBV11-2 and TRBJ2-1; tentative D call: TRBD1 (6 bases). Germline CDR1 reads SGHAT; CDR2 reads FQNNGV. V lost 7 bases and J lost 2, with 15 bases in between. CDR3 length: 15 residues.